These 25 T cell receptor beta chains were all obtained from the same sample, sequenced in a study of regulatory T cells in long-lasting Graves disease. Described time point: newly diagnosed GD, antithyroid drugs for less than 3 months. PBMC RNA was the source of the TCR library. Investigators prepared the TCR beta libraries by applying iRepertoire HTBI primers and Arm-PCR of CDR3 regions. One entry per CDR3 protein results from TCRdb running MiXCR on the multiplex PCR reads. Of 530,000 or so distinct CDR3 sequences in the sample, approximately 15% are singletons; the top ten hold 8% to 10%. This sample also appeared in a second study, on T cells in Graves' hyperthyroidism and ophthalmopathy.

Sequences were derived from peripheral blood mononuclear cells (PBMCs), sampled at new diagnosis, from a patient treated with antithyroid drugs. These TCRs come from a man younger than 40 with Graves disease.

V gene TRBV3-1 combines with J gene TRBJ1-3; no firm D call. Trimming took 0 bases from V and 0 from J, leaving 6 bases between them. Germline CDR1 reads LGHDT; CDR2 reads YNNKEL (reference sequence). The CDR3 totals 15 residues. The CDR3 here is CASSQDVGSGNTIYF. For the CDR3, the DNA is TGTGCCAGCAGCCAAGACGTCGGCTCTGGAAACACCATATATTTT. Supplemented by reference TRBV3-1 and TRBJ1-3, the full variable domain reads DTAVSQTPKYLVTQMGNDKSIKCEQNLGHDTMYWYKQDSKKFLKIMFSYNNKELIINETVPNRFSPKSPDKAHLNLHINSLELGDSAVYFCASSQDVGSGNTIYFGEGSWLTVV.

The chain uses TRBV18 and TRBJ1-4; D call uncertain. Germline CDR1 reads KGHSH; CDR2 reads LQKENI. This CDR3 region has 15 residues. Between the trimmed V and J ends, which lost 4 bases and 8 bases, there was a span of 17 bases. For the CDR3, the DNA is TGTGCCAGCTCACTCTCGCGAGGGCAAGGGGAAAAACTGTTTTTT. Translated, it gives CASSLSRGQGEKLFF. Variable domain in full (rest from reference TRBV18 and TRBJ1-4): NAGVMQNPRHLVRRRGQEARLRCSPMKGHSHVYWYRQLPEEGLKFMVYLQKENIIDESGMPKERFSAEFPKEGPSILRIQQVVRGDSAAYFCASSLSRGQGEKLFFGSGTQLSVL.

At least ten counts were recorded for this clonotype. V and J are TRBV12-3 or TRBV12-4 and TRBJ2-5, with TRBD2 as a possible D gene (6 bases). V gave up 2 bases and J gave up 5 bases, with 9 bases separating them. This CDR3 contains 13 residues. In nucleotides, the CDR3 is TGTGCCAGCAGTTTAAAGGCGGGGGAGACCCAGTACTTC. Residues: CASSLKAGETQYF.

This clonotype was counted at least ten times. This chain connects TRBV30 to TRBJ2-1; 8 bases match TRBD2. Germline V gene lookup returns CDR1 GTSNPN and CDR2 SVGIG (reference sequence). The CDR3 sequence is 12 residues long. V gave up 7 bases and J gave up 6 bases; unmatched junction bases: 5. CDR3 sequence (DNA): TGTGCCTTGAGCGGGAGCGTCAATGAGCAGTTCTTC. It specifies CALSGSVNEQFF. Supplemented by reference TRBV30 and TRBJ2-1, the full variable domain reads SQTIHQWPATLVQPVGSPLSLECTVEGTSNPNLYWYRQAAGRGLQLLFYSVGIGQISSEVPQNLSASRPQDRQFILSSKKLLLSDSGFYLCALSGSVNEQFFGPGTRLTVL.

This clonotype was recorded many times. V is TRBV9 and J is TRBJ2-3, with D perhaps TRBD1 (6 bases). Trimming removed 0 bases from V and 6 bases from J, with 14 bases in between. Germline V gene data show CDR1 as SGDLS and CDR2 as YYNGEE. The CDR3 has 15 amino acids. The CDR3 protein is CASSVASGQGDTQYF. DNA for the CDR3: TGTGCCAGCAGCGTAGCTTCTGGTCAGGGGGATACGCAGTATTTT.

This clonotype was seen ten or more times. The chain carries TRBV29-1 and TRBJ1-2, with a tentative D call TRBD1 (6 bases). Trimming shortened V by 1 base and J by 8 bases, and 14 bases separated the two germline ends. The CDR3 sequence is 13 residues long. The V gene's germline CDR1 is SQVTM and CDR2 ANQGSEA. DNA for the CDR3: TGCAGCGTTGAAGGTCAGGGGATGTTCGGCTACACCTTC. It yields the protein CSVEGQGMFGYTF.

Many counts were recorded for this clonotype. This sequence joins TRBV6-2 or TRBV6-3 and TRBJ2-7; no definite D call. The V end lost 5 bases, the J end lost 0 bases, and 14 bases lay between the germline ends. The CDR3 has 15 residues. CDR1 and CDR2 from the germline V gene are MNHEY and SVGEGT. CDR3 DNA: TGTGCCAGCAGTCCTCCTGGGGTGAGCTCCTACGAGCAGTACTTC. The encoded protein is CASSPPGVSSYEQYF.

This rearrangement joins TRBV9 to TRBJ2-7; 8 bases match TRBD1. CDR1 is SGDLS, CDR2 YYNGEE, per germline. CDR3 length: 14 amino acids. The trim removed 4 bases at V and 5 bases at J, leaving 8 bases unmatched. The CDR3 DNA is TGTGCCAGCAGCACGGACAGGGTAACGAACGAGCAGTACTTC. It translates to CASSTDRVTNEQYF.

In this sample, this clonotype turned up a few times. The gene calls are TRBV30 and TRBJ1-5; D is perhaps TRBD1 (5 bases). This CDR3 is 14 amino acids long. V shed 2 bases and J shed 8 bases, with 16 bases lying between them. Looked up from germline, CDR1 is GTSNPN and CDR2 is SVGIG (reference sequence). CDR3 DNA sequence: TGTGCCTGGAGTATGGACATCCTGGACGAGCCCCAGCATTTT. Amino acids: CAWSMDILDEPQHF.

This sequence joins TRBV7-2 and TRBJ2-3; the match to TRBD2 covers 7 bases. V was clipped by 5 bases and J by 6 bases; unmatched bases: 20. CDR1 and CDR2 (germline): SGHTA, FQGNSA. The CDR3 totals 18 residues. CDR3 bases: TGTGCCAGCAGCCCCTGGGAAGGGAGCGGGGATAGGGGCGATACGCAGTATTTT. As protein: CASSPWEGSGDRGDTQYF.

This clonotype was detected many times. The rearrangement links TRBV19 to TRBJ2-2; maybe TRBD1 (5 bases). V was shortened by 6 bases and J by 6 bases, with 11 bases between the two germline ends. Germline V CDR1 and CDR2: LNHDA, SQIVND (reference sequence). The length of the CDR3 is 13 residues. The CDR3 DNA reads TGTGCCAGTAGGGGGCCGGGCCCCGGGGAGCTGTTTTTT. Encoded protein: CASRGPGPGELFF.

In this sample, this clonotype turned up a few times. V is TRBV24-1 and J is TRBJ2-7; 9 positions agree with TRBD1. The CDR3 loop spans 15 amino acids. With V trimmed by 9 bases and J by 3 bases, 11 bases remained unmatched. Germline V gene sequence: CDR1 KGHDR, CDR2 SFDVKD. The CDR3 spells CATATTGTGSYEQYF. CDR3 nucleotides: TGTGCCACCGCAACCACCGGGACAGGGAGCTACGAGCAGTACTTC.

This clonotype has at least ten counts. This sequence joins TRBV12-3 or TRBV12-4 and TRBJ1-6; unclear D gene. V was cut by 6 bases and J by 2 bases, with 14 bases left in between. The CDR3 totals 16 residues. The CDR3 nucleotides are TGTGCCAGCAGGCATATACGAGAGACCTATAATTCACCCCTCCACTTT. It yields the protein CASRHIRETYNSPLHF.

As DNA, the CDR3 is TGTGCCAGCAGCGTGGATAACCAGGGGGCGCTCACCGGGGAGCTGTTTTTT. This codes for CASSVDNQGALTGELFF. The chain has TRBV7-3 and TRBJ2-2; TRBD1 matches 8 bases. CDR3 length: 17 residues. The ends lost 5 bases at V and 4 bases at J; junction bases unmatched: 12. In germline, CDR1 is SGHTA, CDR2 FQGTGA.

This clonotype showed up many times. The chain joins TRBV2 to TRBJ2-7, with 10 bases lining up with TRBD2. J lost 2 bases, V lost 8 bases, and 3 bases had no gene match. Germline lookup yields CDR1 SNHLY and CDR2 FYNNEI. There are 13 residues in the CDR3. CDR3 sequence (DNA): TGTGCCAGCGTACTAGCGGGGACCTACGAGCAGTACTTC. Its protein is CASVLAGTYEQYF.

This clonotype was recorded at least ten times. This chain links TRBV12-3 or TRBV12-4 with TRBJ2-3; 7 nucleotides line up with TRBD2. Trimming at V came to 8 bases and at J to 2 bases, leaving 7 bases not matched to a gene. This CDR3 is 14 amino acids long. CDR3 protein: CASEKTSSTDTQYF. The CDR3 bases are TGTGCCAGCGAAAAGACTAGCTCCACAGATACGCAGTATTTT.

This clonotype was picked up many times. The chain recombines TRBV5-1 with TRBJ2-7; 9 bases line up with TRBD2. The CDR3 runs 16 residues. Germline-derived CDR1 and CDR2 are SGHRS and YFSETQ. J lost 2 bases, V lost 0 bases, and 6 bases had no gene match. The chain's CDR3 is CASSLAGLAGTYEQYF. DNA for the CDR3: TGCGCCAGCAGCTTGGCGGGACTAGCAGGAACCTACGAGCAGTACTTC.

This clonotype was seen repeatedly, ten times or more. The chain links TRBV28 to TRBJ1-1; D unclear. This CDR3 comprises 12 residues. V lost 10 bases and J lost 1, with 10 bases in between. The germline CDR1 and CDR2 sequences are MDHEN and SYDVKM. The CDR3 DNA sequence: TGTGCCACGCAGGATGCGAACACTGAAGCTTTCTTT. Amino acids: CATQDANTEAFF.

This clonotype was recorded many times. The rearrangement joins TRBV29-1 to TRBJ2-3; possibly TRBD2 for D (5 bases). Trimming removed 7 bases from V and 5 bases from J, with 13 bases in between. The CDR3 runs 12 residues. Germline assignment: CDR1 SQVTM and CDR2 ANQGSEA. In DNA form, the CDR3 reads TGCAGCGGGTCCGGGATCCTAGATACGCAGTATTTT. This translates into CSGSGILDTQYF.

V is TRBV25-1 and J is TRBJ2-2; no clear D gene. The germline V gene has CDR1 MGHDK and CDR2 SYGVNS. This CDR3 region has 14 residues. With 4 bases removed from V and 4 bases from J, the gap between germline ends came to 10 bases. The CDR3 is CASSGSGFTGELFF. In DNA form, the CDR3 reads TGTGCCAGCAGTGGGTCAGGATTCACCGGGGAGCTGTTTTTT.

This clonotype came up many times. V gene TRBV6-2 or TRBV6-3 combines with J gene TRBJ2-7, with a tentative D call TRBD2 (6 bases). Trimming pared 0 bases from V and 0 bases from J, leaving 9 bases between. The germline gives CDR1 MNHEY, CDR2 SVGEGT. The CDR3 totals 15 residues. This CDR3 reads CASSYSSRDSYEQYF. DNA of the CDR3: TGTGCCAGCAGTTACTCGTCGCGGGACTCCTACGAGCAGTACTTC.

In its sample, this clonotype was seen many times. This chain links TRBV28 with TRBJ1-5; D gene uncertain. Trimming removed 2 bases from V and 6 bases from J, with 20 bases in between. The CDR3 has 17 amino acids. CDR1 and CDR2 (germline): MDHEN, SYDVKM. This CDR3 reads CASSLTLSLIAGQPQHF. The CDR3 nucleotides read TGTGCCAGCAGTTTAACCCTCAGCCTCATTGCAGGTCAGCCCCAGCATTTT.

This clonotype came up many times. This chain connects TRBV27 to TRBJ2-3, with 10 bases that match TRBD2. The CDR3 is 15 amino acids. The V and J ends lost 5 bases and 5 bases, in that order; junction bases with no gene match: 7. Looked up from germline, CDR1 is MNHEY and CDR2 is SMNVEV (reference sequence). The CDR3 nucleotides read TGTGCCAGCAGTCCCAGCGGGAGGGCACGAGATACGCAGTATTTT. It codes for CASSPSGRARDTQYF.

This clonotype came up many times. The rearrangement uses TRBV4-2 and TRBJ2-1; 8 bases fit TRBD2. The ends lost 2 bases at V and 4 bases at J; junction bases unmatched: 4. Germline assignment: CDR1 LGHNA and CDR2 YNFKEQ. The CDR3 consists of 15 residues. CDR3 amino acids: CASSQWREAYNEQFF. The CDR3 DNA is TGTGCCAGCAGCCAATGGCGGGAGGCATACAATGAGCAGTTCTTC.

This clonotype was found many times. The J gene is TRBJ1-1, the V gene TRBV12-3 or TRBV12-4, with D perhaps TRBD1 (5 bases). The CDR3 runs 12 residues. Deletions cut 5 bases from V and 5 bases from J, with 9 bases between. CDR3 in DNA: TGTGCCAGCAGTCCGGGGACGACTGAAGCTTTCTTT. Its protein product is CASSPGTTEAFF.